A selection of T cell receptor beta chains follows, all from one sample in a study of CD4 T cells in relation to SARS-CoV-2 and coronaviruses. Clones were read by immunoSEQ multiplex PCR, and TCRdb kept only the in-frame ones, dropping some. The sample has about 65,000 clones, around 86% seen once; the top ten hold roughly 1.6%. The material sequenced was memory CD4+ T cells from PBMCs. The receptors derive from a human donor in good health. Each CDR3 is given with its conserved first and last residue. Each record gives: V gene, D gene, clone size, J gene, CDR3 protein, CDR3 DNA. D genes are given only for firm matches. Clone sizes are given selectively: once, few, many, or a class where the clone is expanded.

V gene: TRBV7-2
D gene: -
clone size: -
J gene: TRBJ2-7
CDR3 protein: CASSNDRYGEQYF
CDR3 DNA: TGTGCCAGCAGCAACGACAGGTACGGCGAGCAGTACTTC

V gene: TRBV7-3
D gene: -
clone size: -
J gene: TRBJ2-7
CDR3 protein: CASSLTSVRDAAYEQYF
CDR3 DNA: TGTGCCAGCAGCTTAACGAGCGTCCGGGACGCCGCCTACGAGCAGTACTTC

V gene: TRBV5-6
D gene: -
clone size: -
J gene: TRBJ1-4
CDR3 protein: CASSMGTEKLFF
CDR3 DNA: TGTGCCAGCAGCATGGGGACAGAAAAACTGTTTTTT

V gene: TRBV2
D gene: -
clone size: -
J gene: TRBJ1-2
CDR3 protein: CASSDANSYYGYTF
CDR3 DNA: TGTGCCAGCAGTGATGCTAACAGTTATTATGGCTACACCTTC

V gene: TRBV9
D gene: -
clone size: -
J gene: TRBJ1-6
CDR3 protein: CASSPGLGRDNSPLHF
CDR3 DNA: TGTGCCAGCAGCCCCGGGTTGGGACGGGATAATTCACCCCTCCACTTT

V gene: TRBV5-4
D gene: -
clone size: once
J gene: TRBJ2-1
CDR3 protein: CASSLGGGNDNEQFF
CDR3 DNA: TGTGCCAGCAGCCTTGGAGGGGGCAACGACAATGAGCAGTTCTTC

V gene: TRBV28
D gene: -
clone size: once
J gene: TRBJ1-2
CDR3 protein: CASSFQGYGYTF
CDR3 DNA: TGTGCCAGCAGTTTCCAGGGCTATGGCTACACCTTC

V gene: TRBV19
D gene: TRBD2
clone size: -
J gene: TRBJ2-2
CDR3 protein: CASSIGTSGYTGELFF
CDR3 DNA: TGTGCCAGTAGTATAGGGACTAGCGGCTACACCGGGGAGCTGTTTTTT

V gene: TRBV2
D gene: -
clone size: -
J gene: TRBJ1-2
CDR3 protein: CASSDRVGYTF
CDR3 DNA: TGTGCCAGCAGTGATAGGGTTGGCTACACCTTC

V gene: TRBV9
D gene: -
clone size: once
J gene: TRBJ2-3
CDR3 protein: CASSAQFSTDTQYF
CDR3 DNA: TGTGCCAGCAGCGCGCAGTTTAGCACAGATACGCAGTATTTT

V gene: TRBV7-8
D gene: TRBD1
clone size: few
J gene: TRBJ2-1
CDR3 protein: CASSLGDRGLGEQFF
CDR3 DNA: TGTGCCAGCAGCTTAGGGGACAGGGGGCTGGGTGAGCAGTTCTTC

V gene: TRBV24-1
D gene: -
clone size: -
J gene: TRBJ1-2
CDR3 protein: CATSDNRESGYTF
CDR3 DNA: TGTGCCACCAGTGATAACAGGGAGAGTGGCTACACCTTC

V gene: TRBV5-4
D gene: TRBD1
clone size: -
J gene: TRBJ2-7
CDR3 protein: CASSLRQGMGYEQYF
CDR3 DNA: TGTGCCAGCAGCCTGCGACAGGGGATGGGCTACGAGCAGTACTTC

V gene: TRBV30
D gene: TRBD1
clone size: -
J gene: TRBJ2-7
CDR3 protein: CAWSVWLDRGLHEQYF
CDR3 DNA: TGTGCCTGGAGTGTATGGCTTGACAGGGGCCTTCACGAGCAGTACTTC

V gene: TRBV3-1/TRBV3-2
D gene: -
clone size: -
J gene: TRBJ1-2
CDR3 protein: CASSQDSGQGYTF
CDR3 DNA: TGTGCCAGCAGCCAAGATTCGGGTCAAGGCTACACCTTC

V gene: TRBV3-1/TRBV3-2
D gene: -
clone size: -
J gene: TRBJ2-6
CDR3 protein: CASSLHQESYSGANVLTF
CDR3 DNA: TGTGCCAGCAGCCTACACCAGGAAAGCTACTCTGGGGCCAACGTCCTGACTTTC

V gene: TRBV12-3/TRBV12-4
D gene: -
clone size: -
J gene: TRBJ2-1
CDR3 protein: CASSLTKSNEQFF
CDR3 DNA: TGTGCCAGCAGCCTGACTAAATCCAATGAGCAGTTCTTC

V gene: TRBV30
D gene: -
clone size: -
J gene: TRBJ2-1
CDR3 protein: CAWSGVLAHNEQFF
CDR3 DNA: TGTGCCTGGAGCGGGGTACTAGCCCACAATGAGCAGTTCTTC

V gene: TRBV28
D gene: -
clone size: -
J gene: TRBJ2-5
CDR3 protein: CASSASKSETQYF
CDR3 DNA: TGTGCCAGCAGTGCCTCTAAGTCCGAGACCCAGTACTTC

V gene: TRBV29-1
D gene: TRBD1
clone size: -
J gene: TRBJ1-6
CDR3 protein: CSVSLGQGYNSPLHF
CDR3 DNA: TGCAGCGTTTCCCTCGGACAGGGTTACAATTCACCCCTCCACTTT

V gene: TRBV19
D gene: TRBD2
clone size: -
J gene: TRBJ2-7
CDR3 protein: CASRRHSGSTDEQYF
CDR3 DNA: TGTGCCAGTAGGAGACATAGCGGGAGTACCGACGAGCAGTACTTC

V gene: TRBV4-1
D gene: -
clone size: -
J gene: TRBJ1-2
CDR3 protein: CASSHRAQANYGYTF
CDR3 DNA: TGCGCCAGCAGCCACAGGGCCCAAGCTAACTATGGCTACACCTTC

V gene: TRBV5-5
D gene: -
clone size: -
J gene: TRBJ2-3
CDR3 protein: CASSPMRGSGDTQYF
CDR3 DNA: TGTGCCAGCAGCCCGATGCGGGGCAGTGGCGATACGCAGTATTTT

V gene: TRBV6-5
D gene: TRBD1
clone size: -
J gene: TRBJ1-1
CDR3 protein: CASSWNRGGAEAFF
CDR3 DNA: TGTGCCAGCAGTTGGAACAGGGGAGGGGCTGAAGCTTTCTTT

V gene: TRBV5-4
D gene: -
clone size: -
J gene: TRBJ1-1
CDR3 protein: CASSRDPPGDEAFF
CDR3 DNA: TGTGCCAGCAGCCGGGACCCCCCGGGGGATGAAGCTTTCTTT

V gene: TRBV25-1
D gene: -
clone size: -
J gene: TRBJ1-4
CDR3 protein: CASSDWTASNEKLFF
CDR3 DNA: TGTGCCAGCAGCGACTGGACAGCTTCTAATGAAAAACTGTTTTTT

V gene: TRBV4-1
D gene: -
clone size: few
J gene: TRBJ2-1
CDR3 protein: CASSPQGNEQFF
CDR3 DNA: TGCGCCAGCAGCCCCCAGGGCAATGAGCAGTTCTTC

V gene: TRBV9
D gene: TRBD2
clone size: -
J gene: TRBJ2-3
CDR3 protein: CASSVGIAGAQDTQYF
CDR3 DNA: TGTGCCAGCAGCGTAGGAATAGCGGGGGCCCAAGATACGCAGTATTTT

V gene: TRBV5-6
D gene: TRBD1
clone size: -
J gene: TRBJ2-7
CDR3 protein: CASSLQGASLSYEQYF
CDR3 DNA: TGTGCCAGCAGCTTGCAGGGGGCATCGTTGTCCTACGAGCAGTACTTC

V gene: TRBV27
D gene: -
clone size: -
J gene: TRBJ1-5
CDR3 protein: CASKSGRGTYQPQHF
CDR3 DNA: TGTGCCAGCAAATCCGGACGAGGCACATACCAGCCCCAGCATTTT

V gene: TRBV7-2
D gene: TRBD1
clone size: -
J gene: TRBJ1-3
CDR3 protein: CASSFNRGLGNTIYF
CDR3 DNA: TGTGCCAGCAGCTTTAACAGGGGGCTAGGAAACACCATATATTTT

V gene: TRBV5-6
D gene: -
clone size: -
J gene: TRBJ2-7
CDR3 protein: CASSFDVGESSYEQYF
CDR3 DNA: TGTGCCAGCAGCTTCGATGTCGGAGAGAGCTCCTACGAGCAGTACTTC

V gene: TRBV7-3
D gene: TRBD1
clone size: few
J gene: TRBJ2-7
CDR3 protein: CASSSDRAGEQYF
CDR3 DNA: TGTGCCAGCAGCTCGGACAGGGCGGGCGAGCAGTACTTC

V gene: TRBV7-6
D gene: TRBD2
clone size: -
J gene: TRBJ2-3
CDR3 protein: CASSLAPLAGGVGHTDTQYF
CDR3 DNA: TGTGCCAGCAGCTTAGCCCCCCTAGCGGGAGGTGTGGGACACACAGATACGCAGTATTTT

V gene: TRBV5-4
D gene: -
clone size: once
J gene: TRBJ1-1
CDR3 protein: CASSLDWTGNTEAFF
CDR3 DNA: TGTGCCAGCAGTCTTGACTGGACCGGGAACACTGAAGCTTTCTTT

V gene: TRBV4-3
D gene: -
clone size: -
J gene: TRBJ2-7
CDR3 protein: CASSQDWRTLYEQYF
CDR3 DNA: TGCGCCAGCAGCCAAGATTGGCGGACACTCTACGAGCAGTACTTC

V gene: TRBV2
D gene: TRBD2
clone size: -
J gene: TRBJ2-3
CDR3 protein: CASWRERGAQTDTQYF
CDR3 DNA: TGTGCCAGCTGGAGGGAGCGGGGGGCCCAAACAGATACGCAGTATTTT

V gene: TRBV6-5
D gene: -
clone size: once
J gene: TRBJ1-1
CDR3 protein: CASSYRTGTRDTEAFF
CDR3 DNA: TGTGCCAGCAGTTATAGGACCGGAACCCGGGACACTGAAGCTTTCTTT

V gene: TRBV9
D gene: -
clone size: -
J gene: TRBJ2-5
CDR3 protein: CASSAPGRRVAETQYF
CDR3 DNA: TGTGCCAGCAGCGCCCCGGGACGACGGGTCGCCGAGACCCAGTACTTC

V gene: TRBV5-5
D gene: -
clone size: -
J gene: TRBJ1-1
CDR3 protein: CASSLGSSTEAFF
CDR3 DNA: TGTGCCAGCAGCTTAGGAAGTAGCACTGAAGCTTTCTTT

V gene: TRBV7-9
D gene: -
clone size: -
J gene: TRBJ1-4
CDR3 protein: CASSLSRQNEKLFF
CDR3 DNA: TGTGCCAGCAGCTTAAGTCGCCAAAATGAAAAACTGTTTTTT

V gene: TRBV10-3
D gene: -
clone size: -
J gene: TRBJ2-7
CDR3 protein: CAITGTHAGEQYF
CDR3 DNA: TGTGCCATCACGGGGACACATGCGGGGGAGCAGTACTTC

V gene: TRBV24-1
D gene: -
clone size: few
J gene: TRBJ1-5
CDR3 protein: CATRQGSNQPQHF
CDR3 DNA: TGTGCCACCAGACAGGGCAGCAATCAGCCCCAGCATTTT

V gene: TRBV11-2
D gene: TRBD2
clone size: -
J gene: TRBJ2-5
CDR3 protein: CASSLGLAGLYYF
CDR3 DNA: TGTGCCAGCAGCTTAGGACTAGCGGGACTATACTACTTC

V gene: TRBV19
D gene: -
clone size: -
J gene: TRBJ1-2
CDR3 protein: CASSAGSFYGYTF
CDR3 DNA: TGTGCCAGTAGTGCTGGGTCCTTCTATGGCTACACCTTC

V gene: TRBV19
D gene: TRBD2
clone size: -
J gene: TRBJ2-3
CDR3 protein: CASSIVVVAGGPLSQYF
CDR3 DNA: TGTGCCAGTAGTATAGTGGTGGTGGCGGGGGGACCTCTTTCGCAGTATTTT

V gene: TRBV2
D gene: -
clone size: few
J gene: TRBJ1-5
CDR3 protein: CASSVSGNQPQHF
CDR3 DNA: TGTGCCAGCAGTGTCAGCGGCAATCAGCCCCAGCATTTT

V gene: TRBV13
D gene: -
clone size: -
J gene: TRBJ1-2
CDR3 protein: CASRDQQSGIYGYTF
CDR3 DNA: TGTGCCAGCAGGGACCAACAATCAGGGATCTATGGCTACACCTTC

V gene: TRBV5-1
D gene: -
clone size: -
J gene: TRBJ2-2
CDR3 protein: CASRPGQNTGELFF
CDR3 DNA: TGCGCCAGCAGACCGGGACAGAACACCGGGGAGCTGTTTTTT

V gene: TRBV27
D gene: TRBD1
clone size: -
J gene: TRBJ2-1
CDR3 protein: CASSLQDRNLQQFF
CDR3 DNA: TGTGCCAGCAGTTTACAGGACAGGAATCTACAGCAGTTCTTC

V gene: TRBV6-6
D gene: TRBD2
clone size: -
J gene: TRBJ2-3
CDR3 protein: CASSRTSGMADTQYF
CDR3 DNA: TGTGCCAGCAGTCGGACTAGCGGGATGGCAGATACGCAGTATTTT

V gene: TRBV3-1/TRBV3-2
D gene: TRBD2
clone size: -
J gene: TRBJ2-3
CDR3 protein: CASSQRSSWRELDTQYF
CDR3 DNA: TGTGCCAGCAGCCAACGGTCCTCTTGGCGGGAGCTAGATACGCAGTATTTT

V gene: TRBV30
D gene: -
clone size: -
J gene: TRBJ2-2
CDR3 protein: CAWSLVRGTGELFF
CDR3 DNA: TGTGCCTGGAGTCTGGTACGAGGGACCGGGGAGCTGTTTTTT

V gene: TRBV7-8
D gene: -
clone size: -
J gene: TRBJ1-1
CDR3 protein: CASSGGRGWTEAFF
CDR3 DNA: TGTGCCAGCAGCGGGGGAAGGGGATGGACTGAAGCTTTCTTT

V gene: TRBV2
D gene: -
clone size: -
J gene: TRBJ2-1
CDR3 protein: CASSDGDYNEQFF
CDR3 DNA: TGTGCCAGCAGTGATGGAGACTACAATGAGCAGTTCTTC

V gene: TRBV9
D gene: TRBD2
clone size: -
J gene: TRBJ2-7
CDR3 protein: CASSVGGGFNEQYF
CDR3 DNA: TGTGCCAGCAGCGTAGGGGGGGGGTTCAACGAGCAGTACTTC

V gene: TRBV28
D gene: -
clone size: -
J gene: TRBJ1-5
CDR3 protein: CASRSQGGPQHF
CDR3 DNA: TGTGCCAGCAGATCCCAAGGGGGGCCCCAGCATTTT

V gene: TRBV6-5
D gene: TRBD2
clone size: -
J gene: TRBJ2-1
CDR3 protein: CASSYEIAGVKNEQFF
CDR3 DNA: TGTGCCAGCAGTTACGAGATAGCGGGAGTCAAGAATGAGCAGTTCTTC

V gene: TRBV7-3
D gene: -
clone size: -
J gene: TRBJ2-5
CDR3 protein: CASSFTGGKGETQYF
CDR3 DNA: TGTGCCAGCAGCTTTACGGGTGGGAAAGGAGAGACCCAGTACTTC